This entry concerns a single T cell receptor beta chain. Its antigen is as yet unknown. Peripheral blood from each donor was collected in a volume of 8 to 10 milliliters. V lost 5 bases and J lost 10, with 19 bases in between. The CDR3 is 14 residues long. The germline CDR1 and CDR2 sequences are SGHAT and FQNNGV. This entry comes from a study of blood T cells in healthy people across ages. Notes on the study in general: Relative to aged donors, long-lived donors carried more naive CD4+ cells and displayed higher diversity. Expanded clonotype changes were possibly confounded by unknown donor CMV status.

Combining a sample-barcoded 5' primer with a J-beta primer mix, a second PCR ran for roughly 6 to 12 cycles. TCRdb processed the 5' RACE reads anew with MiXCR; each CDR3 protein has one entry. Of some 1.5 million distinct CDR3 sequences in the sample, 28% were seen once. The TCR was taken from a woman aged 30 to 39 in good health. The gene calls are TRBV11-2 and TRBJ2-3; weak D call: TRBD1 (5 bases). Input material: blood. CDR3 amino acids: CASSEQDPPTAQYF. The CDR3 DNA reads as TGTGCCAGCAGCGAACAGGACCCTCCGACGGCGCAGTATTTT.